This T cell receptor (beta chain) was obtained from a study of cytomegalovirus exposure and HLA in healthy donors. Across the whole study: Of all 400 or so donors who were genotyped, 70% to 85% belonged to the Caucasian-associated ancestry cluster.

In the PCR, 60 Vbeta and 13 Jbeta primers were used. The assay was immunoSEQ multiplex PCR, and TCRdb's table has in-frame clones only and misses some. This sample has about 180,000 clones, with roughly 75% found just once. This CDR3 is 15 amino acids long. The junction had 10 bases not matched to a gene; V was cut back by 6 bases and J by 4 bases. Germline CDR1 MNHNY, CDR2 SVGAGI (reference sequence). The sequencing input was PBMCs. The origin of this receptor is a woman aged 50 to 60 in good health and CMV-seropositive. The chain is built from TRBV6-6 and TRBJ2-7, with 9 bases aligning to TRBD1. The CDR3 here is CASRNHPGQGYEQYF. The CDR3 bases are TGTGCCAGCAGGAATCATCCGGGACAGGGTTACGAGCAGTACTTC.